The clone carrying this T cell receptor beta chain occurred once. Its antigen is not known. These data originate in a study of T cell responses to AZD1222 COVID-19 vaccine. Broader study findings: Donors, mostly white British, included more females; clonal diversity was possibly underestimated.

Germline loops: CDR1 LNHDA, CDR2 SQIVND (reference sequence). The CDR3 length is 15 residues. The V gene lost 2 bases and the J gene lost 2 bases, with 13 bases spanning the gap. TCRdb's copy holds only in-frame clones and misses some; the assay was immunoSEQ multiplex PCR. The sample lists under 95,000 clones; approximately 90% were seen once. The sequence was obtained from an adult who received the AZD1222 COVID-19 vaccine. This specimen was peripheral blood, taken 28 days after the second AZD1222 dose. V gene TRBV19 combines with J gene TRBJ2-7, with D perhaps TRBD1 (5 bases). Here the CDR3 reads CASSIRWGPAYEQYF. In DNA form, the CDR3 reads TGTGCCAGTAGTATAAGGTGGGGCCCAGCCTACGAGCAGTACTTC. The complete variable domain, with remaining parts taken from reference TRBV19 and TRBJ2-7, reads DGGITQSPKYLFRKEGQNVTLSCEQNLNHDAMYWYRQDPGQGLRLIYYSQIVNDFQKGDIAEGYSVSREKKESFPLTVTSAQKNPTAFYLCASSIRWGPAYEQYFGPGTRLTVT.